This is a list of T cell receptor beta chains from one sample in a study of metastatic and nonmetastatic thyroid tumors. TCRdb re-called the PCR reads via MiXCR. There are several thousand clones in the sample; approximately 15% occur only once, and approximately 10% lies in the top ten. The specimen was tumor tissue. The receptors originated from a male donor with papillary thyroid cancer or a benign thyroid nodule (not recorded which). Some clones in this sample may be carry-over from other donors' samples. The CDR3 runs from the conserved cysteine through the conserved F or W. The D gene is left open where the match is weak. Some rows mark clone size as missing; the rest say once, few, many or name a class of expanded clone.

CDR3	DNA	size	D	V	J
CAWSVLGSGANVLTF	TGTGCCTGGAGTGTATTGGGGTCTGGGGCCAACGTCCTGACTTTC	many	NA	TRBV30	TRBJ2-6
CASSLVVAGTGELFF	TGTGCCAGCAGCTTAGTAGTAGCGGGAACCGGGGAGCTGTTTTTT	medium-sized	TRBD2	TRBV7-8	TRBJ2-2
CASSLGVSGGSSYNEQFF	TGTGCCAGCAGCTTAGGGGTTAGCGGGGGGAGCTCCTACAATGAGCAGTTCTTC	NA	TRBD2	TRBV11-2	TRBJ2-1
CASSGGQGTNTEAFF	TGTGCCAGCAGCGGGGGACAGGGAACGAACACTGAAGCTTTCTTT	many	TRBD1	TRBV9	TRBJ1-1
CASSYKGTHNEQFF	TGTGCCAGCAGTTATAAGGGGACCCACAATGAGCAGTTCTTC	few	NA	TRBV6-6	TRBJ2-1
CASSDSRYGYTF	TGTGCCAGCAGTGACAGCCGCTATGGCTACACCTTC	medium-sized	NA	TRBV2	TRBJ1-2
CASSPGTSTEQFF	TGTGCCAGCAGCCCCGGGACTAGCACTGAGCAGTTCTTC	many	TRBD2	TRBV9	TRBJ2-1
CASSYPPGPNTGELFF	TGTGCCAGCAGTTACCCCCCGGGACCGAACACCGGGGAGCTGTTTTTT	medium-sized	NA	TRBV6-5	TRBJ2-2
CASDDRDRGGGHTGELFF	TGTGCCAGCGATGACAGGGACCGTGGGGGAGGTCACACCGGGGAGCTGTTTTTT	medium-sized	NA	TRBV6-5	TRBJ2-2
CASSLDSRNSNQPQHF	TGTGCCAGCAGCTTAGACTCCCGAAATAGCAATCAGCCCCAGCATTTT	medium-sized	NA	TRBV7-8	TRBJ1-5
CASSGGANVLTFGAEQYF	NA	NA	NA	TRBV6-1	TRBJ2-7
CASSRDSFNTGELFF	TGTGCCAGCAGCCGGGACAGTTTCAACACCGGGGAGCTGTTTTTT	few	TRBD1	TRBV28	TRBJ2-2
CATSDQMDSKRFF	TGTGCCACCAGTGATCAGATGGACTCAAAACGGTTCTTC	NA	NA	TRBV24-1	TRBJ2-1
CASSQEGTGYETQYF	TGCGCCAGCAGCCAAGAAGGGACAGGGTATGAGACCCAGTACTTC	many	TRBD1	TRBV4-1	TRBJ2-5
CASSYSGVGGTEAFF	TGTGCCAGCAGTTACTCCGGGGTCGGAGGCACTGAAGCTTTCTTT	medium-sized	NA	TRBV6-5	TRBJ1-1
CASSSGTAHTF	TGTGCCAGCAGCTCTGGGACAGCCCACACCTTC	medium-sized	TRBD1	TRBV12-3/TRBV12-4	TRBJ1-2
CASSSLAGVDYEQYF	TGCGCCAGCAGCTCACTAGCGGGAGTGGACTACGAGCAGTACTTC	NA	TRBD2	TRBV5-1	TRBJ2-7
CASSFGARLAGLTYEQYF	TGTGCCAGCAGTTTTGGGGCGCGACTAGCGGGACTTACCTACGAGCAGTACTTC	NA	TRBD2	TRBV28	TRBJ2-7
CASRKGGGGNEQFF	TGCGCCAGCAGGAAGGGGGGAGGTGGGAATGAGCAGTTCTTC	NA	NA	TRBV5-1	TRBJ2-1
CASSQGQGRTYEQYF	TGCGCCAGCAGCCAGGGACAGGGTCGGACCTACGAGCAGTACTTC	many	TRBD1	TRBV4-1	TRBJ2-7
CASSAYGLRGDSPLHF	TGTGCCAGCAGCGCTTACGGACTGCGGGGGGATTCACCCCTCCACTTT	many	NA	TRBV9	TRBJ1-6
CASSARGGLHF	TGTGCCAGCTCTGCCCGTGGTGGCCTCCACTTT	NA	NA	TRBV6-2/TRBV6-3	TRBJ1-6
CASSLDRGGSYNSPLHF	TGTGCCAGCAGTCTAGACAGGGGCGGCTCCTATAATTCACCCCTCCACTTT	NA	TRBD1	TRBV28	TRBJ1-6
CASSVSGVADTQYF	TGTGCCAGCAGCGTTTCTGGTGTCGCAGATACGCAGTATTTT	medium-sized	NA	TRBV9	TRBJ2-3
CASSPGLRETQYF	TGTGCCAGCAGCCCGGGACTGCGGGAGACCCAGTACTTC	NA	NA	TRBV9	TRBJ2-5
CASSAVAGGTGELVF	NA	many	NA	TRBV5-1	TRBJ2-2
CSAPGTSGNNEQFF	TGCAGTGCTCCCGGGACTAGCGGGAACAATGAGCAGTTCTTC	many	TRBD2	TRBV20-1	TRBJ2-1
CASSQGARPHEQYF	TGTGCCAGCAGCCAAGGGGCCCGGCCCCACGAGCAGTACTTC	many	NA	TRBV3-1	TRBJ2-7
CASSYGRRDTEAFF	TGTGCCAGCAGTTACGGCAGGCGGGACACTGAAGCTTTCTTT	NA	NA	TRBV6-5	TRBJ1-1
CATSTLRGYGNTTYF	TGTGCCACCAGCACCCTCAGGGGCTATGGAAACACCACATATTTT	few	NA	TRBV15	TRBJ1-3
CASIRSSCWGETQYF	TGCGCCAGTATCCGAAGTTCGTGTTGGGGGGAGACCCAGTACTTC	NA	NA	TRBV19	TRBJ2-5
CASRDPGSYEQYF	TGTGCCAGCAGAGATCCAGGCAGCTACGAGCAGTACTTC	many	NA	TRBV6-2/TRBV6-3	TRBJ2-7
CASSQELNSPLHF	TGCGCCAGCAGCCAGGAACTAAATTCACCCCTCCACTTT	NA	NA	TRBV4-1	TRBJ1-6
CASRLGLAGETQYF	TGTGCCAGCAGACTGGGACTAGCGGGTGAGACCCAGTACTTC	few	TRBD2	TRBV27	TRBJ2-5
CASTTERSRNQPQHF	TGTGCCAGCACCACGGAGAGGAGCCGCAATCAGCCCCAGCATTTT	NA	NA	TRBV28	TRBJ1-5
CANSGDEQYF	TGTGCCAATTCTGGCGACGAGCAGTACTTC	medium-sized	NA	TRBV27	TRBJ2-7
CASSVTGNSNQPQHF	TGCGCCAGCAGCGTGACAGGTAATAGCAATCAGCCCCAGCATTTT	NA	NA	TRBV5-1	TRBJ1-5
CASSLDRQVYNEQFF	TGTGCCAGCAGCTTAGACCGACAGGTCTACAATGAGCAGTTCTTC	NA	NA	TRBV11-2	TRBJ2-1
CASSYSGLAGGRNEQFF	TGTGCCAGCAGTTACTCGGGGCTAGCGGGAGGGAGGAATGAGCAGTTCTTC	NA	TRBD2	TRBV6-5	TRBJ2-1
CASSRTASYEQYF	TGCGCCAGCAGCCGGACAGCTTCCTACGAGCAGTACTTC	many	NA	TRBV4-1	TRBJ2-7
CASSLSYTGELFF	TGTGCCAGCAGCTTATCTTACACCGGGGAGCTGTTTTTT	once	NA	TRBV7-2	TRBJ2-2
CASSLDPGLAGDTQYF	TGTGCCAGCAGCTTAGATCCGGGACTAGCGGGAGATACGCAGTATTTT	many	TRBD2	TRBV7-9	TRBJ2-3
CASSLSAGGGADEQFF	TGCGCCAGCAGCTTGTCTGCGGGAGGGGGGGCGGATGAGCAGTTCTTC	medium-sized	TRBD2	TRBV5-1	TRBJ2-1
CASSLPPGDTQYF	TGTGCCAGCTCACTCCCCCCCGGAGATACGCAGTATTTT	many	NA	TRBV18	TRBJ2-3
CASSPGTVTSGANVLTF	TGTGCCAGCAGCCCCGGGACGGTAACCTCTGGGGCCAACGTCCTGACTTTC	NA	NA	TRBV27	TRBJ2-6